This TCR beta chain derives from a study of Ad26.COV2.S vaccination and SARS-CoV-2 variants. In the study overall: Among those in the COV1001 Ad26.COV2.S trial arm was the donor. Findings and limits, study-wide: Researchers cautioned that TCR breadth and depth analyses may have underestimated total T cell responses. Vaccinees displayed broader spike-specific TCR repertoires than placebo recipients.

This sample's treatment: around 19 received Ad26.COV2.S at low or high dose, single or two shots; five or six received placebo; per-sample allocation not given. Sampling was done on day 63 after the first vaccine or placebo injection. It was Wuhan-strain SARS-CoV-2 spike that the Ad26 vaccine vector expressed. Sequencing used immunoSEQ multiplex PCR; TCRdb keeps in-frame clones, though not all of them. In the table there are 300,000 to 400,000 clones, 87% of which are singletons. Trimming took 3 bases from V and 0 from J, leaving 14 bases between them. Germline V lookup: CDR1 LGHNA, CDR2 YSLEER. The CDR3 is 17 residues long. Worth noting for this clone: Antigen unknown.

This chain uses TRBV4-3 with TRBJ2-2; maybe TRBD1 (6 bases). The TCR sequence derives from a person between 18 and 59 years old who received the Ad26.COV2.S COVID-19 vaccine or a placebo. The specimen was peripheral blood, collected in a trial of Ad26.COV2.S vaccine versus placebo. The CDR3: CASSHSSGTPNTGELFF. The DNA for the CDR3 is TGCGCCAGCAGCCATTCCTCCGGGACACCGAACACCGGGGAGCTGTTTTTT.